This T cell receptor beta chain appears in the sequencing data of a study of vaccination effects on CD4 cells after COVID-19. Points from the study as a whole: Clones of infection and vaccine origin contracted markedly late after vaccination.

Around day 10 of culture, CD4+ T cells were separated out. Profiled with immunoSEQ multiplex PCR; TCRdb holds only in-frame clones, not every one. The sample has 45,000 to 60,000 clones, over 65% seen once. Germline assignment: CDR1 MNHEY and CDR2 SVGAGI. Trimming pared 0 bases from V and 6 bases from J, leaving 11 bases between. The CDR3 is made up of 14 amino acids. Concerning this clone itself: Its antigen remains unidentified.

The chain uses TRBV6-5 and TRBJ2-5, with D tentatively TRBD1 (5 bases). Specimen: CD4+ T cells from PBMCs cultured without peptide, collected before COVID-19 vaccination. This clonotype originated in a human donor who received a COVID-19 vaccine. This CDR3 is CASSYSSQGKTQYF. The CDR3 nucleotides read TGTGCCAGCAGTTACTCGAGCCAGGGAAAGACCCAGTACTTC.